This T cell receptor beta chain came from a study of T cell responses to AZD1222 COVID-19 vaccine. The CDR3 runs 14 residues. Germline CDR1 reads SEHNR; CDR2 reads FQNEAQ (reference sequence). Trimming took off 3 bases at V and 3 bases at J, with 11 bases between the two ends. Sequencing used immunoSEQ multiplex PCR; TCRdb keeps in-frame clones, though not all of them. The sample yields over 120,000 clones, approximately 93% seen once. The sequences come from peripheral blood, collected after recovery from COVID-19. The clonotype comes from an adult who had recovered from COVID-19. V is TRBV7-9 and J is TRBJ1-1; D perhaps matches TRBD1 (5 bases). CDR3 coding DNA: TGTGCCAGCAGCTTCCTCGGGGGAGACACTGAAGCTTTCTTT. Encoded protein: CASSFLGGDTEAFF.